This entry features one T cell receptor beta chain sequence. This sample also contains other DNA sequences that code for the same CDR3. In the original processing: Amplification with reference gene primers provided the estimates of nucleated cell counts. The table came from immunoSEQ multiplex PCR; TCRdb's copy has only in-frame clones and leaves some out. The V and J calls and clone size come from that table; D and trimming were worked out from the DNA. The data show about 420,000 clones, 80% to 90% seen once. The data stem from a study of blood T cell repertoires in COVID-19. Study-level background: Samples representing acute and convalescent COVID-19 were sourced from the United States, Italy and Spain. Nucleic acid was either cDNA or gDNA, and it came from T cells, B-cell-depleted T cells, or PBMCs.

V lost 1 base to trimming and J lost 0 bases, with 7 bases between them. This CDR3 spans 15 amino acids. CDR1 and CDR2 from the germline V gene are SGHDT and YYEEEE. Recruited during active infection, patients (from Seattle) were subsequently followed longitudinally. The gene calls are TRBV5-6 and TRBJ1-4; D remains unclear. The TCR comes from a man aged 18-30 years with COVID-19, enrolled during active disease. The sample comprised peripheral blood. CDR3 bases: TGTGCCAGCAGCTTGAGAGGAGCAACTAATGAAAAACTGTTTTTT. As protein: CASSLRGATNEKLFF.